Sequencing of this TCR beta chain was carried out in a study of blood T cell repertoires in COVID-19. Profiling relied on immunoSEQ multiplex PCR, and the TCRdb table lists in-frame clones only, not all of them. The sample consists of fewer than 300,000 clones, about nine tenths of them appearing once. Germline V gives CDR1 SEHNR, CDR2 FQNEAQ (reference sequence). The CDR3 consists of 15 residues. The junction had 9 bases not matched to a gene; V was cut back by 5 bases and J by 7 bases. The sequenced material came from PBMCs or T cells enriched from blood (not recorded which). The chain carries TRBV7-9 and TRBJ2-7; 12 bases fit TRBD1. This TCR was sampled from a man aged 18 to 30 who had recovered from COVID-19. The CDR3 region is CASSPGQGALGEQYF. CDR3 DNA: TGTGCCAGCAGCCCGGGACAGGGGGCCCTCGGGGAGCAGTACTTC.